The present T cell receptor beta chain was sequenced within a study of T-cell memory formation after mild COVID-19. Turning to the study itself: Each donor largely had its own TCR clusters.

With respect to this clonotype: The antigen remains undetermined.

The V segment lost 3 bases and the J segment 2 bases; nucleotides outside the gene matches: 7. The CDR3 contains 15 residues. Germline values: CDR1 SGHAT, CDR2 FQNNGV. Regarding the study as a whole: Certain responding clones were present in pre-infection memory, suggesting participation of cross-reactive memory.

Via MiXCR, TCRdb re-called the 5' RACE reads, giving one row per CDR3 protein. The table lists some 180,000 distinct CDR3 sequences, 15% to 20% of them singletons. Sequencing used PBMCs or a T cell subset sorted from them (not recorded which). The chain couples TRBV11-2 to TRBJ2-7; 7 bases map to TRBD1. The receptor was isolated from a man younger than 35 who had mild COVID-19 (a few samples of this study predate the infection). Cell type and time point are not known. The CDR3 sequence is CASSFDYRGPYEQYF. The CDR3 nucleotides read TGTGCCAGCAGCTTCGATTACAGGGGTCCCTACGAGCAGTACTTC.